The subject of this entry is one T cell receptor (beta chain). This specimen comes from a study of blood T cell repertoires in COVID-19. Authors' methods: Amplifying reference gene primers gave estimates of nucleated cell counts. Only in-frame clones appear in the TCRdb table, and some are missing; sequencing was by immunoSEQ multiplex PCR. The V and J calls and clone size are taken from that table; D and trimming were inferred from the DNA. The data show 200,000 to 250,000 clones, around 84% seen once. This CDR3 spans 16 amino acids. Germline assignment: CDR1 MDHEN and CDR2 SYDVKM. Trimming at V came to 5 bases and at J to 9 bases, leaving 12 bases not matched to a gene.

The receptor was derived from a man aged 25-45 years with active or convalescent COVID-19. Sample: peripheral blood. The chain has TRBV28 and TRBJ1-5; 11 positions match TRBD1. CDR3 nucleotide sequence: TGTGCCAGCAGTGCCGCCGGGACAGGGGGTGTCCGGCCCCAGCATTTT. Its translation: CASSAAGTGGVRPQHF. The full variable domain, completed using reference TRBV28 and TRBJ1-5, is DVKVTQSSRYLVKRTGEKVFLECVQDMDHENMFWYRQDPGLGLRLIYFSYDVKMKEKGDIPEGYSVSREKKERFSLILESASTNQTSMYLCASSAAGTGGVRPQHFGDGTRLSIL.